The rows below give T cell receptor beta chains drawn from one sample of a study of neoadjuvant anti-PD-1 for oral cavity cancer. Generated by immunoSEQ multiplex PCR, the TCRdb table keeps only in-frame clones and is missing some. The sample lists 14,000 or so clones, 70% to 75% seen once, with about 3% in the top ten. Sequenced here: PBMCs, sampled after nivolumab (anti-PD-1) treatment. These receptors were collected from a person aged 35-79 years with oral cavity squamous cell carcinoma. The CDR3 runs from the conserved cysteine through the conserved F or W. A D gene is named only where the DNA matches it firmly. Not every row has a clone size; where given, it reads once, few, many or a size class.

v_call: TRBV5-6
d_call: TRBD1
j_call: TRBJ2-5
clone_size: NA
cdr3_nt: TGTGCCAGCAGCTTGGGGACAGGATCGGGGACCCAGTACTTC
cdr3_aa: CASSLGTGSGTQYF

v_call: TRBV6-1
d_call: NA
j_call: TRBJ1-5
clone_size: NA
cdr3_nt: TGTGCCAGCAGCCTATTGGGACGGGTAAATCAGCCCCAGCATTTT
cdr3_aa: CASSLLGRVNQPQHF

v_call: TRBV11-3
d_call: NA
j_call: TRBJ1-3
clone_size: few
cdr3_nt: TGTGCCAGCAGCTTGAGCTCTGGAAACACCATATATTTT
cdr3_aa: CASSLSSGNTIYF

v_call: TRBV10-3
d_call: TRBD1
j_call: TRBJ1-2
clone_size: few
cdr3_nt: TGTGCCATCAGTGATTTAGGGACAGAGATCGGCTACACCTTC
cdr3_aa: CAISDLGTEIGYTF

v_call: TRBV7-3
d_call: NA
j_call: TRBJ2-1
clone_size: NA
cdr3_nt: TGTGCCAGCAGCTTAAGTTGGGGGAAGGGGAATGAGCAGTTCTTC
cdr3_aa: CASSLSWGKGNEQFF

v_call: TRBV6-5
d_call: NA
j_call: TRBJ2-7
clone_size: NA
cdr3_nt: TGTGCCAGCAGTTCCTACAGTGGCGAGCAGTACTTC
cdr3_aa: CASSSYSGEQYF

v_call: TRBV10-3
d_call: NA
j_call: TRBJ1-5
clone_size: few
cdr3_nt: TGTGCCATCAGTGAGTTTCGGGGACAGCCCCAGCATTTT
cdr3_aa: CAISEFRGQPQHF

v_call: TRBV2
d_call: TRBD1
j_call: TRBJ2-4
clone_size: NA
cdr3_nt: TGTGCCAGCAGGGAAGAGACAGGGGCCAAAAACATTCAGTACTTC
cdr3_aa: CASREETGAKNIQYF

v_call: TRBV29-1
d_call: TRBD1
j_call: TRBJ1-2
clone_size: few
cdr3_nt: TGCAGCGGGGGGGACAGGGACGGCTATGGCTACACCTTC
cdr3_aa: CSGGDRDGYGYTF

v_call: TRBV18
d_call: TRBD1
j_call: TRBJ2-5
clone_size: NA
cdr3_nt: TGTGCCAGCTCACGGACAGGGGAGGGGGAGACCCAGTACTTC
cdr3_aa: CASSRTGEGETQYF

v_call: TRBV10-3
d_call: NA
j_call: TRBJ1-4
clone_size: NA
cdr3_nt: TGTGCCATCAGTGATAGAACCGGGTCGAGGGAAAAACTGTTTTTT
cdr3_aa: CAISDRTGSREKLFF

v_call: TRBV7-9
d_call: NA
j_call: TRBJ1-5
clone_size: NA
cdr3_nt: TGTGCCAGCAGCTTAGATAACAGCCATCAGCCCCAGCATTTT
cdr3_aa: CASSLDNSHQPQHF

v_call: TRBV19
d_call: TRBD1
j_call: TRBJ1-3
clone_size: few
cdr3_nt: TGTGCCAGTAGTTCGACAGGGACCGGAAACACCATATATTTT
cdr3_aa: CASSSTGTGNTIYF

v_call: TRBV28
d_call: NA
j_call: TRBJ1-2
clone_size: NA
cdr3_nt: TGTGCCAGCAGTGACGACGGACGCTATGGCTACACCTTC
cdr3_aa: CASSDDGRYGYTF

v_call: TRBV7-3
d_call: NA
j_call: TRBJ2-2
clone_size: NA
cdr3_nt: TGTGCCAGCGCCTCGTTAGGGAACACCGGGGAGCTGTTTTTT
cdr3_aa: CASASLGNTGELFF

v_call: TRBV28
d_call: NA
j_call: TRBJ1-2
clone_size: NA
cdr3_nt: TGTGCCAGCAGTTTGACCAGCTATGGCTACACCTTC
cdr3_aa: CASSLTSYGYTF

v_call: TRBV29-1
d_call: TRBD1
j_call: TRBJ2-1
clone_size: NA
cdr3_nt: TGCAGCGTTTTCCGGGACAGGGGACAGTTCTTC
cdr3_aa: CSVFRDRGQFF

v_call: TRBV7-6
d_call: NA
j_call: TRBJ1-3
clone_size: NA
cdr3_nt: TGTGCCAGCAGCTTAGGCGACTCTGGAAACACCATATATTTT
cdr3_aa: CASSLGDSGNTIYF

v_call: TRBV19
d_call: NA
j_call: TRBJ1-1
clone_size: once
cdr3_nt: TGTGCCAGTAGTATAATGCCGAACACTGAAGCTTTCTTT
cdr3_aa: CASSIMPNTEAFF

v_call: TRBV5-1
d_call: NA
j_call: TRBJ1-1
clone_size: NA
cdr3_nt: TGCGCCAGCAGCCAACAGGAGAACACTGAAGCTTTCTTT
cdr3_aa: CASSQQENTEAFF

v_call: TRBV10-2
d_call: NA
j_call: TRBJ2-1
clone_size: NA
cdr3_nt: TGCGCCAGCAGTCGACTGGAACACAATGAGCAGTTCTTC
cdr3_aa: CASSRLEHNEQFF

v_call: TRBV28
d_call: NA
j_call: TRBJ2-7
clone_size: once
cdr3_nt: TGTGCCAGCAGTTTTCTCCGGAGCTCCTACGAGCAGTACTTC
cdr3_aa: CASSFLRSSYEQYF

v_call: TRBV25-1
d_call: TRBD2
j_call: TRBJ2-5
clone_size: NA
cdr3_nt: TGTGCCAGCAGTGGCGGAGCGGGAGGGCCTAGAGAGACCCAGTACTTC
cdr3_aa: CASSGGAGGPRETQYF

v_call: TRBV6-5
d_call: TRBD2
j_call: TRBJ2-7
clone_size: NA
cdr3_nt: TGTGCCAGCAGACTAGCGGGAGGAACCTACGAGCAGTACTTC
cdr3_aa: CASRLAGGTYEQYF

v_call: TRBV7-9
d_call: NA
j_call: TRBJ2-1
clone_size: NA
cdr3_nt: TGTGCCAGCAGCTTAGACGCAGCTCAGTTCTTC
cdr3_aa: CASSLDAAQFF

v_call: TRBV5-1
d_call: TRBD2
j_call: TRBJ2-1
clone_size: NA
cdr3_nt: TGCGCCAGCAGACTAGCGGGAGAGAGCTCCTACAATGAGCAGTTCTTC
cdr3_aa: CASRLAGESSYNEQFF

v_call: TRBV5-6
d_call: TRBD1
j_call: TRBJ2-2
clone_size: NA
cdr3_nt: TGTGCCAGCAGCCGCCGACAGGGGATCGACACCGGGGAGCTGTTTTTT
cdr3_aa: CASSRRQGIDTGELFF

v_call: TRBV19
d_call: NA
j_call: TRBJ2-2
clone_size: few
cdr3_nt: TGTGCCAGTAAAGTTACCGGGGAGCTGTTTTTT
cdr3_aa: CASKVTGELFF

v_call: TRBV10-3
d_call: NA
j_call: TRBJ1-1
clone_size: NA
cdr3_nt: TGTGCCATCAGTGGGGGTGACACTGAAGCTTTCTTT
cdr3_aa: CAISGGDTEAFF

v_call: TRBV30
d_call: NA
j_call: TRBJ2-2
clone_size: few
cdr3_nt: TGTGCCTGGGCCCAGGCCAGAAGCACCGGGGAGCTGTTTTTT
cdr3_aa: CAWAQARSTGELFF

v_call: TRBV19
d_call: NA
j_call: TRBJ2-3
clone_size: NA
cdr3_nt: TGTGCCAGTACCATCTCCGGAGGGGGGAGGGATACGCAGTATTTT
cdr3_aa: CASTISGGGRDTQYF

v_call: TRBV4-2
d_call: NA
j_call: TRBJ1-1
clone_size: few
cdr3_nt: TGTGCCAGCAGCCAGGAGGCCACCCTGAACACTGAAGCTTTCTTT
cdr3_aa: CASSQEATLNTEAFF

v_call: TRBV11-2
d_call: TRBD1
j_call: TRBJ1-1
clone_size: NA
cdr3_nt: TGTGCCAGCAGCTTAGAAGGTTTAGGGGGCATTGAAGCTTTCTTT
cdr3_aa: CASSLEGLGGIEAFF

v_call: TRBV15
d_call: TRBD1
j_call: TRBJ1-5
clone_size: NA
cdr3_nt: TGTGCCACCAGCAGAGATTCTAACACAGGGGATAGCAATCAGCCCCAGCATTTT
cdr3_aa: CATSRDSNTGDSNQPQHF

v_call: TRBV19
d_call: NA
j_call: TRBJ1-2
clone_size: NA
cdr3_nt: TGTGCCAGTAGTATTTTGACGGGGGGCTATGGCTACACCTTC
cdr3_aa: CASSILTGGYGYTF

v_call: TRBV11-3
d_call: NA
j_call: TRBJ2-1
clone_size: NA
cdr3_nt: TGTGCCAGCAGCCGAACAGGGTCCCCTCTCTACAATGAGCAGTTCTTC
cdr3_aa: CASSRTGSPLYNEQFF

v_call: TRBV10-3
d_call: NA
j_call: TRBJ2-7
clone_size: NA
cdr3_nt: TGTGCCATCAGTGAGTCGACTCGCTCGGACGAGCAGTACTTC
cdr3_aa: CAISESTRSDEQYF

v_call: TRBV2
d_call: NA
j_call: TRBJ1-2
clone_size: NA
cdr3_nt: TGTGCCAGTACTGTCAGGGTTGACTATGGCTACACCTTC
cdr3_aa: CASTVRVDYGYTF

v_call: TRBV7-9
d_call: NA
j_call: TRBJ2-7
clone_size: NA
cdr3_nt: TGTGCCAGCAGCCCTTTAAGTTACGAGCAGTACTTC
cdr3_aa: CASSPLSYEQYF

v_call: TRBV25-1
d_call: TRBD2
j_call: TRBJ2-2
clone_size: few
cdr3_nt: TGTGCCAGCAGCCCCGCCAGCTTTAGCGGGAGTCCCGGGGAGCTGTTTTTT
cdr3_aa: CASSPASFSGSPGELFF

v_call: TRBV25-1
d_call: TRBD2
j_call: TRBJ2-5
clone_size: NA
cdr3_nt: TGTGCCAGCAGTGAATTAAGTAGCGGGAGACAAGAGACCCAGTACTTC
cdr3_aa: CASSELSSGRQETQYF

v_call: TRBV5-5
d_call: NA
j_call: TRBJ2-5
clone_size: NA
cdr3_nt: TGTGCCAGCAGCCGGACAGTCCTCGTAGTGACCCAGTACTTC
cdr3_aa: CASSRTVLVVTQYF

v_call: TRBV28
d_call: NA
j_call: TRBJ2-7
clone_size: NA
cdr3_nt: TGTGCCAGCAGTTTATTTATCCTAGGCACCTACGAGCAGTACTTC
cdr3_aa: CASSLFILGTYEQYF

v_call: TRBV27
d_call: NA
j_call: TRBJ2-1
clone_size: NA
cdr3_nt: TGTGCCAGCAGTAGGTTGAATGAGCAGTTCTTC
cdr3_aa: CASSRLNEQFF

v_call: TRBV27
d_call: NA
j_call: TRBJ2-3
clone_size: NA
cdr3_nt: TGTGCCAGCAGTCAGGACAGGAGGGGAGGCCTACACACAGATACGCAGTATTTT
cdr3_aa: CASSQDRRGGLHTDTQYF

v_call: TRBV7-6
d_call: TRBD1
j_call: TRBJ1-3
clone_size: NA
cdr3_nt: TGTGCCAGCAGCTGGGACAGGGGGCCTGGAAACACCATATATTTT
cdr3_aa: CASSWDRGPGNTIYF

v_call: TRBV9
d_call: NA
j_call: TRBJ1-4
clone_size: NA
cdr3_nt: TGTGCCAGCAGCGTAGACGGCGGATCCCGAAAACTGTTTTTT
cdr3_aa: CASSVDGGSRKLFF

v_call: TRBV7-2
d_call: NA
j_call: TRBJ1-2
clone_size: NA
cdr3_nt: TGTGCCAGCAGCTTAGTAACCTTACCTACTGGCTACACCTTC
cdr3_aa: CASSLVTLPTGYTF